This TCR beta chain comes out of a study of blood T cell repertoires in COVID-19. Looking at the study overall: T cells, B-cell-depleted T cells, or PBMCs provided the cDNA or gDNA that served as material.

Between the trimmed V and J ends, which lost 3 bases and 2 bases, there was a span of 11 bases. This CDR3 has 14 amino acids. The germline V gene has CDR1 SNHLY and CDR2 FYNNEI. Patients of the Seattle cohort, enrolled during active infection, were followed longitudinally. Authors' analysis steps: Estimation of nucleated cell counts relied on the amplification of reference gene primers. This table comes from immunoSEQ multiplex PCR, and its TCRdb copy is limited to in-frame clones, with some not included. V and J calls and clone size come straight from that table; D and trimming were deduced from the DNA. The table records some 310,000 clones, around 87% of them present only once.

V gene TRBV2 combines with J gene TRBJ2-7; D is possibly TRBD1 (6 bases). Source material: peripheral blood. The source of this sequence is a woman between 40 and 50 years old with COVID-19, enrolled during active disease. The CDR3 loop reads CASSDYRDAYEQYF. CDR3 coding DNA: TGTGCCAGCAGTGATTACAGGGACGCCTACGAGCAGTACTTC.